The T cell receptor (beta chain) under discussion was sequenced for a study of OX40 agonist ivuxolimab in advanced cancers. Turning to the study itself: Patients were infused with ivuxolimab every 2 weeks at 0.01 to 10 mg/kg. Study results and limitations: At 0.1 to 3.0 mg/kg, clonal expansion of CD4+ and CD8+ blood T cells had occurred by week 6. Relatively little clonal expansion, among the lowest observed, appeared in partial responders at 0.1-3.0 mg/kg.

Sequencing was performed with immunoSEQ multiplex PCR; in TCRdb, only in-frame clones are kept and a portion is missing. The table has about 100,000 clones, roughly 95% seen once. In regard to this clone: What it binds is not known.

Per the germline V gene, CDR1 is SGHRS and CDR2 is YFSETQ. V shed 6 bases, J shed 0 bases, and the junction held 3 bases outside the gene matches. This CDR3 region has 15 residues. The input for sequencing was CD4+ or CD8+ T cells sorted from blood, taken in a trial of the OX40 agonist ivuxolimab. The TCR originated in an adult with an advanced solid tumor such as melanoma, head and neck, liver or kidney cancer. This chain connects TRBV5-1 to TRBJ2-6; 7 nucleotides line up with TRBD1. The CDR3 DNA reads TGCGCCAGCAAGGACAGGCCCTCTGGGGCCAACGTCCTGACTTTC. Its translation is CASKDRPSGANVLTF.